The entry below gives a single T cell receptor beta chain sequence along with its context. The antigen is undetermined. This record belongs to a study of T cells in Graves' hyperthyroidism and ophthalmopathy. Using RNA transcripts as the source, TCR beta CDR3 regions were amplified. TCR CDR3 regions were first amplified by RT-PCR with HTBI primers. In TCRdb, the multiplex PCR reads were re-called with MiXCR into one record per CDR3 protein. The sample shows under 700,000 distinct CDR3 sequences, around 46% of them seen only once. Study results and limitations: Blood also showed most of the thyroid clonotypes that were expanded above 0.001. A 13 V-J signature model discriminated ophthalmopathy versus stable hyperthyroidism.

Trimming at V came to 4 bases and at J to 6 bases, leaving 4 bases not matched to a gene. The CDR3 covers 14 residues. Germline-derived CDR1 and CDR2 are SEHNR and FQNEAQ (reference sequence). This chain uses TRBV7-9 with TRBJ1-4; TRBD1 matches at 8 bases. Sequencing was done on a sample of peripheral blood or thyroid tissue (not recorded which). The receptor was derived from a woman aged 18-29 years with Graves' hyperthyroidism. The CDR3 region is CASSSTGGHEKLFF. In DNA, the CDR3 is TGTGCCAGCAGCTCCACAGGGGGGCATGAAAAACTGTTTTTT. Full variable domain (missing parts from reference TRBV7-9 and TRBJ1-4): DTGVSQNPRHKITKRGQNVTFRCDPISEHNRLYWYRQTLGQGPEFLTYFQNEAQLEKSRLLSDRFSAERPKGSFSTLEIQRTEQGDSAMYLCASSSTGGHEKLFFGSGTQLSVL.